Listed below are T cell receptor beta chains from one sample, sequenced in a study of CD8 T cells in ankylosing spondylitis. TCRdb itself ran the 5' RACE reads through MiXCR, one entry per CDR3 protein. The repertoire has 400,000 to 450,000 distinct CDR3 sequences, about 15% of them found once; the top ten carry approximately 1%. Sequences were obtained from blood, either unsorted or a sorted T cell fraction (not recorded which). Source of these receptors: a male donor with ankylosing spondylitis. Both conserved end residues are part of each CDR3. The D gene is left open where the match is weak. Size tells how often a clone was seen (once, few, many) or the class of an expanded clone, and some rows leave it out.

d_gene	j_gene	abundance	v_gene	CDR3aa	CDR3nt
NA	TRBJ2-3	NA	TRBV5-4	CASSLDFGIADTQYF	TGTGCCAGCAGCTTGGACTTTGGGATCGCAGATACGCAGTATTTT
NA	TRBJ2-2	NA	TRBV6-4	CASSVRETGELFF	TGTGCCAGCAGTGTAAGAGAGACCGGGGAGCTGTTTTTT
TRBD1	TRBJ2-7	NA	TRBV6-1	CASSEAIRGQGATF	TGTGCCAGCAGTGAAGCGATAAGAGGACAGGGGGCAACATTC
NA	TRBJ1-5	many	TRBV6-5	CASGRGQPQHF	TGTGCCAGCGGTCGAGGTCAGCCCCAGCATTTT
TRBD2	TRBJ2-2	many	TRBV7-8	CASSRTSSGSKPGELFF	TGTGCCAGCAGCCGAACTTCTAGCGGGAGTAAACCCGGGGAGCTGTTTTTT
NA	TRBJ1-6	few	TRBV7-8	CASSLAGVDSPLHF	TGTGCCAGCAGCTTAGCGGGGGTCGACTCACCCCTCCACTTT
TRBD2	TRBJ2-1	few	TRBV7-2	CASSFGGRGGNEQFF	TGTGCCAGCAGCTTTGGCGGGAGAGGAGGCAATGAGCAGTTCTTC
NA	TRBJ1-1	many	TRBV12-3/TRBV12-4	CASSSLVVSANTEAFF	TGTGCCAGCAGTTCCTTGGTCGTGTCAGCCAACACTGAAGCTTTCTTT
TRBD2	TRBJ2-1	few	TRBV11-2	CASSPGLAGESSYNEQFF	TGTGCCAGCAGCCCTGGACTAGCGGGCGAGAGCTCCTACAATGAGCAGTTCTTC
NA	TRBJ2-3	few	TRBV9	CASSATPGRSSTDTQYF	TGTGCCAGCAGCGCAACGCCGGGACGCTCTAGCACAGATACGCAGTATTTT
NA	TRBJ1-4	many	TRBV7-2	CASSLPPTNEKLFF	TGTGCCAGCAGCTTACCCCCAACTAATGAAAAACTGTTTTTT